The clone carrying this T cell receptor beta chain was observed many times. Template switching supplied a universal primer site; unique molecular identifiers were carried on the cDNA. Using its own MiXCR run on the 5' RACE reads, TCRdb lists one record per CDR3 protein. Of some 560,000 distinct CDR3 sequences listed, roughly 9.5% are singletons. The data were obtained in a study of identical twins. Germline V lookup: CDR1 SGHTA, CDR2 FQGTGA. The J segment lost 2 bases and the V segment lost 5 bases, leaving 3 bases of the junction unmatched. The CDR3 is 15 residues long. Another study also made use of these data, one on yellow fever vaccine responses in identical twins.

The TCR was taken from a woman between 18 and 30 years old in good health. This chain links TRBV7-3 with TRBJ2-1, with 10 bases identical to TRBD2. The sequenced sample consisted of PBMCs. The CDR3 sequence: CASSTLAGTYNEQFF. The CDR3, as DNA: TGTGCCAGCAGCACACTAGCGGGGACCTACAATGAGCAGTTCTTC.